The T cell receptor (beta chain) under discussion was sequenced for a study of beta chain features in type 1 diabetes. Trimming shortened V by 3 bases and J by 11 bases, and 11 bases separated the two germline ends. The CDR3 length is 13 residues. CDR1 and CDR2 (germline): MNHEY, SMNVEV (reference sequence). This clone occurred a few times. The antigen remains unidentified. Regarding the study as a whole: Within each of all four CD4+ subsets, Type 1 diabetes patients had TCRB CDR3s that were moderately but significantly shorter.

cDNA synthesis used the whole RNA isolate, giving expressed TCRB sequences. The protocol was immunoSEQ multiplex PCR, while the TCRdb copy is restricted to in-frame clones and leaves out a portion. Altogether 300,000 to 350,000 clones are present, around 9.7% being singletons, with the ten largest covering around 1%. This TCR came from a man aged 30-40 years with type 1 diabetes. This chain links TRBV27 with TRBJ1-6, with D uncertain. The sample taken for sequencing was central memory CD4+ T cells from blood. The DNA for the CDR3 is TGTGCCAGCAGTTTTCGGACCCAGACACCCCTCCACTTT. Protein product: CASSFRTQTPLHF.